The following is a T cell receptor (beta chain) sequence with its context. The data belong to a study of Graves' ophthalmopathy and Graves' hyperthyroidism. The authors amplified TCR beta CDR3 regions, and they did so from RNA transcripts for repertoire sequencing. The first round was an RT-PCR with HTBI primers, and the second round was a multiplex PCR. TCRdb processed the multiplex PCR reads anew with MiXCR; each CDR3 protein has one entry. Among under 250,000 distinct CDR3 sequences, roughly 21% were seen once, and the ten largest hold roughly 40%. As the starting material, 8 to 10 ml of fresh peripheral blood yielded the PBMCs. The clonotype originates from a woman between 45 and 60 years old with Graves' ophthalmopathy. The specimen sequenced was peripheral blood.

This chain's CDR3 is CASSAGTGYWEQYF. The CDR3 DNA reads as TGTGCCAGCAGTGCCGGGACAGGGTATTGGGAGCAGTACTTC. V usage is TRBV2 and J usage is TRBJ2-7; the match to TRBD1 covers 9 bases. V lost 4 bases, J lost 7 bases, and 8 bases stayed unmatched. There are 14 residues in the CDR3. Looked up from germline, CDR1 is SNHLY and CDR2 is FYNNEI.